The T cell receptor (beta chain) under discussion was sequenced for a study of blood T cell repertoires in COVID-19. Authors' processing steps: Reference gene primer amplification gave nucleated cell count estimates. Using immunoSEQ multiplex PCR, the repertoire was profiled, and TCRdb retains in-frame clones only, with some absent. V and J calls and clone size come straight from that table; D and trimming were deduced from the DNA. The sample yields about 380,000 clones, approximately 90% seen once. CDR3 length: 13 residues. V was shortened by 3 bases and J by 5 bases, with 8 bases between the two germline ends. Germline V gene sequence: CDR1 LGHNT, CDR2 FRNRAP.

This TCR came from a woman under 30 who had recovered from COVID-19. The sample comprised PBMCs or T cells enriched from blood (not recorded which). The chain has TRBV12-5 and TRBJ1-5; D is unclear. CDR3 in DNA: TGTGCTAGTGGTTTTGGGCAGGATCAGCCCCAGCATTTT. It specifies CASGFGQDQPQHF.